The 14 T cell receptor beta chains below were found in one sample sequenced in a study of Graves' ophthalmopathy and Graves' hyperthyroidism. For repertoire sequencing, the TCR beta CDR3 regions were amplified from RNA transcripts. First-round RT-PCR used HTBI primers; second-round multiplex PCR followed. Using its own MiXCR run on the multiplex PCR reads, TCRdb lists one record per CDR3 protein. The repertoire holds 500,000 to 600,000 distinct CDR3 sequences, with roughly 39% as singletons. Sequences were obtained from peripheral blood or thyroid tissue (not recorded which). Every receptor here comes from an adult man with Graves' hyperthyroidism.

This clonotype was counted at least ten times. This chain connects TRBV12-3 or TRBV12-4 to TRBJ1-1; maybe TRBD1 (6 bases). This CDR3 is built from 15 residues. The V end lost 3 bases, the J end lost 4 bases, and 15 bases lay between the germline ends. CDR3 bases: TGTGCCAGCAGTTTGTGGGGCAGGGGATCCACTGAAGCTTTCTTT. It is translated as CASSLWGRGSTEAFF.

V is TRBV7-2 and J is TRBJ1-5; 10 bases align to TRBD1. The V gene's germline CDR1 is SGHTA and CDR2 FQGNSA. The length of the CDR3 is 14 residues. J lost 14 bases, V lost 5 bases, and 12 bases had no gene match. The CDR3 sequence: CASSRIDRGPYEHF. As DNA, the CDR3 is TGTGCCAGCAGCCGGATTGACAGGGGGCCCTACGAGCATTTT.

This rearrangement joins TRBV10-2 to TRBJ1-2; maybe TRBD1 (5 bases). The CDR3 has 14 amino acids. Trimming pared 4 bases from V and 3 bases from J, leaving 12 bases between. Germline CDR1 and CDR2: WSHSY and SAAADI. The CDR3 spells CASSAAGTYYGYTF. DNA of the CDR3: TGCGCCAGCAGTGCGGCAGGGACTTACTATGGCTACACCTTC.

Of note for this clonotype: This could be a read error, since a much larger clone is one nucleotide away. CDR3 residues: CTSSEGPITGVNSPLHF. The CDR3 DNA follows: TGTACCAGCAGTGAAGGACCCATAACAGGGGTAAATTCACCCCTCCACTTT. V usage is TRBV10-3 and J usage is TRBJ1-6, with TRBD1 matching 7 bases. The CDR3 is 17 amino acids. Germline CDR1 ENHRY, CDR2 SYGVKD.

The chain is built from TRBV25-1 and TRBJ2-7; no definite D call. V was pared by 4 bases and J by 3 bases, with 13 bases between. Germline V CDR1 and CDR2: MGHDK, SYGVNS. The CDR3 totals 14 residues. DNA for the CDR3: TGTGCCAGCAGTGCTAGTGGGCAGAGCTACGAGCAGTACTTC. As protein: CASSASGQSYEQYF.

There are many counts of this clonotype. In nucleotides, the CDR3 is TGTGCCACCAGTGATACTGTGGGGGACGAGCAGTACTTC. Its translation is CATSDTVGDEQYF. The chain has TRBV24-1 and TRBJ2-7; D is tentatively TRBD1 or TRBD2 (5 bases each). Germline values: CDR1 KGHDR, CDR2 SFDVKD. V was trimmed by 3 bases and J by 5 bases, leaving 10 bases between them. This CDR3 has 13 amino acids.

This clonotype was detected only once. One junction end does not reproduce the germline sequence, and a read error may be involved. Here the CDR3 reads CASSETILAGELFF. The CDR3 nucleotides read TGCGCCAGCAGTGAGACAATTTTGGCCGGGGAGCTGTTTTTT. The chain uses TRBV2 and TRBJ2-2, with D uncertain. The CDR3 loop spans 14 amino acids. Germline V gene lookup returns CDR1 SNHLY and CDR2 FYNNEI.

This clonotype appeared many times. The J gene is TRBJ2-7, the V gene TRBV5-6, with D possibly TRBD1 on 6 matching bases. The V end was cut by 1 base, the J end by 7 bases, with 21 bases between. Germline lookup yields CDR1 SGHDT and CDR2 YYEEEE. This CDR3 is built from 16 residues. Written as DNA, the CDR3 is TGTGCCAGCAGCTTGCATTTTCACGGACCGAGGGGGGAGCAGTACTTC. Its protein product is CASSLHFHGPRGEQYF. Drawing the rest from reference TRBV5-6 and TRBJ2-7, the complete variable domain is DAGVTQSPTHLIKTRGQQVTLRCSPKSGHDTVSWYQQALGQGPQFIFQYYEEEERQRGNFPDRFSGHQFPNYSSELNVNALLLGDSALYLCASSLHFHGPRGEQYFGPGTRLTVT.

V gene TRBV7-6 combines with J gene TRBJ2-7; 9 nucleotides agree with TRBD2. Trimming took 7 bases from V and 7 from J; bases not matched to a gene: 11. The CDR3 contains 14 residues. The germline CDR1 and CDR2 sequences are SGHVS and FNYEAQ. The CDR3 DNA reads as TGTGCCAGCACCGCGGGGGGGCGTTTCGATGAGCAGTACTTC. This translates into CASTAGGRFDEQYF. The whole variable domain, remainder taken from reference TRBV7-6 and TRBJ2-7, is GAGVSQSPRYKVTKRGQDVALRCDPISGHVSLYWYRQALGQGPEFLTYFNYEAQQDKSGLPNDRFSAERPEGSISTLTIQRTEQRDSAMYRCASTAGGRFDEQYFGPGTRLTVT.

The genes are TRBV6-5 and TRBJ1-2; 8 nucleotides match TRBD1. This CDR3 spans 11 amino acids. Looked up from germline, CDR1 is MNHEY and CDR2 is SVGAGI. Losses at the gene ends were 6 bases for V and 11 bases for J; bases not matched to a gene: 5. CDR3 protein: CASRLTGAYTF. The CDR3 DNA is TGTGCCAGCAGACTGACAGGGGCGTACACCTTC.

This clonotype was seen at least ten times. The V and J genes are TRBV7-3 and TRBJ1-6; 7 nucleotides align to TRBD1. The CDR3 totals 17 residues. V shed 4 bases and J 6 bases; nucleotides not matched to a gene: 12. From germline, CDR1 is SGHTA and CDR2 FQGTGA. The chain's CDR3 is CASSSILTGDRNSPLHF. DNA of the CDR3: TGTGCCAGCAGCTCAATCCTCACAGGGGACCGTAATTCACCCCTCCACTTT.

The gene calls are TRBV29-1 and TRBJ2-7; TRBD2 might be the D (6 bases). The assigned J gene may be wrong: the sequence end matches TRBJ2-1 better. The CDR3 runs 15 residues. Looked up from germline, CDR1 is SQVTM and CDR2 is ANQGSEA. The CDR3 sequence is CSVDAQNSRAGEQFF. The CDR3 DNA reads TGCAGCGTTGATGCGCAGAACTCCCGAGCGGGTGAGCAGTTCTTC.

The table lists this clonotype with many counts. The rearrangement uses TRBV20-1 and TRBJ1-2, with a weak D call TRBD1 (5 bases). The CDR3 covers 16 residues. V dropped 0 bases and J dropped 4 bases, with 18 bases sitting between them. Germline CDR1 is DFQATT and CDR2 is SNEGSKA (reference sequence). The CDR3 nucleotides are TGCAGTGCTAGAGAGGAGACAGCGCAGACCCTCTATGGCTACACCTTC. Translated, it gives CSAREETAQTLYGYTF.

This chain links TRBV6-5 with TRBJ2-2, with no clear D. The germline V gene encodes CDR1 MNHEY and CDR2 SVGAGI. The CDR3 is made up of 13 amino acids. The V gene lost 4 bases and the J gene lost 3 bases, with 6 bases spanning the gap. The CDR3 coding sequence is TGTGCCAGCAGTTCCCCTTACACCGGGGAGCTGTTTTTT. This sequence encodes CASSSPYTGELFF.